The 14 T cell receptor beta chains below all came from one sample that was sequenced in a study of follicular helper T cells after annual influenza vaccination. Time point specified: 2014-2015 season, pre-vaccination. Method: immunoSEQ multiplex PCR; TCRdb's copy keeps in-frame clones and lacks some. Of some 30,000 clones listed, approximately 81% were seen once; the top ten hold 1% to 1.5%. The material was CXCR5+ CD38- circulating T follicular helper cells from blood, obtained on the day of influenza vaccination. Regarding subset: circulating Tfh, non-naive CD4+CXCR5+PD-1+ (ICOS+CD38+ or ICOS-CD38-). Every receptor here comes from an adult who received the influenza vaccine.

This rearrangement joins TRBV5-1 to TRBJ2-3; 10 bases agree with TRBD2. The ends lost 4 bases at V and 1 base at J; junction bases unmatched: 3. Germline V gives CDR1 SGHRS, CDR2 YFSETQ. The CDR3 totals 15 residues. In DNA form, the CDR3 reads TGCGCCAGCAGCGTCCTAGCGGGGGGCACAGATACGCAGTATTTT. Translation gives CASSVLAGGTDTQYF.

The chain uses TRBV11-2 and TRBJ2-1; 7 bases line up with TRBD1. Germline CDR1 SGHAT, CDR2 FQNNGV. The CDR3 runs to 14 residues. Unmatched junction bases numbered 14, after V lost 5 bases and J lost 13 bases. CDR3 amino acids: CASSPTVPGQSQFF. In nucleotides, the CDR3 is TGTGCCAGCAGCCCAACAGTACCGGGACAGTCCCAGTTCTTC.

This sequence joins TRBV27 and TRBJ1-5; weak D call: TRBD1 (6 bases). This CDR3 is built from 14 residues. V was trimmed by 3 bases and J by 5 bases, leaving 11 bases between them. Germline V gene lookup returns CDR1 MNHEY and CDR2 SMNVEV (reference sequence). CDR3: CASSLAGADQPQHF. DNA of the CDR3: TGTGCCAGCAGTTTGGCGGGGGCGGATCAGCCCCAGCATTTT.

This clone was observed a handful of times. The CDR3 bases are TGTGCCAGTAGTAACTCCGCCTCAGCCCGGGACAGGGGGAATACTTCACCCCTCCACTTT. Protein: CASSNSASARDRGNTSPLHF. The chain has TRBV19 and TRBJ1-6; TRBD1 agrees at 11 bases. V was pared by 4 bases and J by 9 bases, with 20 bases of the junction left unmatched. This CDR3 has 20 residues. Per the germline V gene, CDR1 is LNHDA and CDR2 is SQIVND (reference sequence).

The chain uses TRBV28 and TRBJ2-1; tentative D call: TRBD2 (5 bases). This CDR3 is built from 15 residues. Germline CDR1 and CDR2: MDHEN and SYDVKM. V dropped 2 bases and J dropped 3 bases, with 11 bases sitting between them. DNA for the CDR3: TGTGCCAGCAGTTTAGCGGCTAGCTACTACAATGAGCAGTTCTTC. Translating it yields CASSLAASYYNEQFF.

The chain carries TRBV6-1 and TRBJ2-5, with TRBD1 identical over 8 bases. Germline CDR1 and CDR2: MNHNS and SASEGT. The CDR3 is 15 residues long. V dropped 4 bases and J dropped 7; count of bases not matched to a gene: 11. As DNA, the CDR3 is TGTGCCAGCAGTGTCGAAGGGACAGGTGGTGCGACCCAGTACTTC. This codes for CASSVEGTGGATQYF.

This clone was counted only a few times. The J gene is TRBJ1-5, the V gene TRBV19, with a weak D call TRBD1 (5 bases). The CDR3 is 17 residues long. Trimming took 1 base from V and 1 from J, leaving 14 bases between them. The germline gives CDR1 LNHDA, CDR2 SQIVND (reference sequence). CDR3 region: CASSIAQGYLSNQPQHF. The CDR3 DNA is TGTGCCAGTAGTATAGCGCAGGGCTACCTGAGCAATCAGCCCCAGCATTTT.

The chain recombines TRBV7-2 with TRBJ1-2; 7 nucleotides agree with TRBD1. Trimming cost V 0 bases and J 6 bases; bases outside gene matches: 10. The CDR3 spans 16 residues. Germline V gene sequence: CDR1 SGHTA, CDR2 FQGNSA. The CDR3 spells CASSLALDRQGNGYTF. The CDR3 DNA reads TGTGCCAGCAGCTTAGCTCTGGACAGGCAGGGTAATGGCTACACCTTC.

The chain employs TRBV2 and TRBJ1-1, with D unresolved. Germline CDR1 is SNHLY and CDR2 is FYNNEI. Trimming pared 5 bases from V and 3 bases from J, leaving 10 bases between. The CDR3 is 13 residues long. The CDR3 spells CASSSEIYTEAFF. Written as DNA, the CDR3 is TGTGCCAGCAGTTCCGAGATATACACTGAAGCTTTCTTT.

V usage is TRBV5-6 and J usage is TRBJ1-2, with D perhaps TRBD1 (6 bases). Germline lookup yields CDR1 SGHDT and CDR2 YYEEEE. Trimming shortened V by 4 bases and J by 2 bases, and 15 bases separated the two germline ends. CDR3 length equals 15 residues. CDR3 DNA sequence: TGTGCCAGCAGCCCGGACAGCCACGTCAACTATGGCTACACCTTC. It specifies CASSPDSHVNYGYTF.

This chain links TRBV29-1 with TRBJ2-7, with 7 bases that match TRBD1. The CDR3 sequence is 14 residues long. V was pared by 6 bases and J by 4 bases, with 12 bases of the junction left unmatched. CDR1 is SQVTM, CDR2 ANQGSEA, per germline. For the CDR3, the DNA is TGCAGCGTCATAGGGGGCGCGAATAGTTACGAGCAGTACTTC. Translation gives CSVIGGANSYEQYF.

The rearrangement links TRBV15 to TRBJ1-4; D ambiguous. This CDR3 comprises 16 residues. The germline gives CDR1 LNHNV, CDR2 YYDKDF (reference sequence). V lost 2 bases and J 2 bases, leaving 12 bases between the germline ends. The CDR3 is CATSRSGAGTNEKLFF. CDR3 bases: TGTGCCACCAGCAGATCCGGTGCAGGTACTAATGAAAAACTGTTTTTT. The whole variable domain, filled in from reference TRBV15 and TRBJ1-4, reads DAMVIQNPRYQVTQFGKPVTLSCSQTLNHNVMYWYQQKSSQAPKLLFHYYDKDFNNEADTPDNFQSRRPNTSFCFLDIRSPGLGDTAMYLCATSRSGAGTNEKLFFGSGTQLSVL.

The sample holds a few counts of this clone. The V and J genes are TRBV2 and TRBJ1-3, with D perhaps TRBD1 (5 bases). This CDR3 region has 16 residues. V lost 7 bases to trimming and J lost 0 bases, with 16 bases between them. Germline V gene data show CDR1 as SNHLY and CDR2 as FYNNEI. The CDR3 coding sequence is TGTGCCAGCACCTACCGGGACTCCGGCTCTGGAAACACCATATATTTT. Amino acids: CASTYRDSGSGNTIYF.

Comment on this clone: The sample carries other DNA sequences with the same CDR3. The genes are TRBV5-1 and TRBJ2-1, with a tentative D call TRBD2 (6 bases). The V end lost 0 bases, the J end lost 4 bases, and 11 bases lay between the germline ends. The CDR3 totals 15 residues. CDR1 is SGHRS and CDR2 is YFSETQ in the germline V gene. The DNA for the CDR3 is TGCGCCAGCAGCTTGGATAGCGGAAGTTACAATGAGCAGTTCTTC. Protein sequence: CASSLDSGSYNEQFF.